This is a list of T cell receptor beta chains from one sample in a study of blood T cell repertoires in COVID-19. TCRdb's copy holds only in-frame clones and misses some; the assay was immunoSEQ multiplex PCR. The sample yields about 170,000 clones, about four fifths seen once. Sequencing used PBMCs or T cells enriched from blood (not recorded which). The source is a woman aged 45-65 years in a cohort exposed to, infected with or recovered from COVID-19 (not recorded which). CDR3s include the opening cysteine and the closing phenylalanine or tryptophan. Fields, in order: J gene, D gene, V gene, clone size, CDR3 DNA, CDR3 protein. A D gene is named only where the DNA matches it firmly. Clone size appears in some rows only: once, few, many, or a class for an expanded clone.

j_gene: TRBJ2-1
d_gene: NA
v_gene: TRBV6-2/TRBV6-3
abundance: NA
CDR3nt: TGTGCCAGCAGTTCCACGTACAGGGAAAATGAGCAGTTCTTC
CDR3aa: CASSSTYRENEQFF

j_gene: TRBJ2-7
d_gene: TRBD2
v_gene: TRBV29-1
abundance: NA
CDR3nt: TGCAGCGCCCACCTGACTAGCGGGAAGCAGTACTTC
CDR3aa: CSAHLTSGKQYF

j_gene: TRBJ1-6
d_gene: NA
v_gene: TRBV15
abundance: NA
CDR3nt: TGTGCCACCAGCAGCTCCGGGACACCTAATTCACCCCTCCACTTT
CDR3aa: CATSSSGTPNSPLHF

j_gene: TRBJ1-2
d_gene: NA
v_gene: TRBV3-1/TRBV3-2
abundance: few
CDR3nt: TGTGCCAGCAGCCAAGCGGACCAGGGCTACGGCTACACCTTC
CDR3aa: CASSQADQGYGYTF

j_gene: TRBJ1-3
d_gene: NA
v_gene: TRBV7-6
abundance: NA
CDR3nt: TGTGCCAGCAGCTTTGAGGGTGCTGGAAACACCATATATTTT
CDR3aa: CASSFEGAGNTIYF

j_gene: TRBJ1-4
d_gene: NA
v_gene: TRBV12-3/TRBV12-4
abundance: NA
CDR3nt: TGTGCCAGCAGTTTATCCGGTGAAAAACTGTTTTTT
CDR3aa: CASSLSGEKLFF

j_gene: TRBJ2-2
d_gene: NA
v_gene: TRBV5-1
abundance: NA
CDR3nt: TGCGCCAGCAGCTGGGGGCAAGCGAACACCGGGGAGCTGTTTTTT
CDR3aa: CASSWGQANTGELFF

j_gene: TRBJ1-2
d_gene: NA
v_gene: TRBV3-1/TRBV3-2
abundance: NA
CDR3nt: TGTGCCAGCAGCCAAGTTTCGGGAGGCTATGGCTACACCTTC
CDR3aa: CASSQVSGGYGYTF

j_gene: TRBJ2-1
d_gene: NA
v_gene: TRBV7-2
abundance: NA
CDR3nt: TGTGCCAGCAGCACAACGGCGGGGCACTACAATGAGCAGTTCTTC
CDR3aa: CASSTTAGHYNEQFF

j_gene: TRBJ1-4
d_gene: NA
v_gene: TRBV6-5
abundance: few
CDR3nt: TGTGCCAGCAGTTATTTAGGACAAAGTAATGAAAAACTGTTTTTT
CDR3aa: CASSYLGQSNEKLFF

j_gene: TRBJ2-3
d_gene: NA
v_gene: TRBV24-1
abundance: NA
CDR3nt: TGTGCCACCAGTGATCCCCCGTCGGGGAAGTTTAGCACAGATACGCAGTATTTT
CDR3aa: CATSDPPSGKFSTDTQYF

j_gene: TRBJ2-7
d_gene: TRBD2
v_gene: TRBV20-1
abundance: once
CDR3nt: TGCAGTGCTAGTCAATCATCGGGACTAACGTACCCCGAGCAGTACTTC
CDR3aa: CSASQSSGLTYPEQYF

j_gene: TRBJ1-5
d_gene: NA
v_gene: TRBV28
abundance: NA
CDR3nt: TGTGCCAGCAGTTTTGGGACTGGCAATCAGCCCCAGCATTTT
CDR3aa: CASSFGTGNQPQHF

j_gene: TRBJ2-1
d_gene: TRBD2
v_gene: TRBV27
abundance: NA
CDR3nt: TGTGCCAGCAGCCCCGCGGGACTAGACAATGAGCAGTTCTTC
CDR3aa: CASSPAGLDNEQFF

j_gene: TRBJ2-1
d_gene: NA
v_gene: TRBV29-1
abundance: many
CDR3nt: TGCAGCGTTTTTGACATCGGCACTGAGCAGTTCTTC
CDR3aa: CSVFDIGTEQFF

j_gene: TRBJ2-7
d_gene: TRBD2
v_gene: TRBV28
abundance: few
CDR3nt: TGTGCCACCGCCGGGACTAGCGGCTACGAGCAGTACTTC
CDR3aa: CATAGTSGYEQYF

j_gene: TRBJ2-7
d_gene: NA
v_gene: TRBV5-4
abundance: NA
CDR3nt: TGTGCCAGCAGTCATCTCACCAACAGGCCCTCCTACGAGCAGTACTTC
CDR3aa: CASSHLTNRPSYEQYF

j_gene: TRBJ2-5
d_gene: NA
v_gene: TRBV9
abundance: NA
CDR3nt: TGTGCCAGCAGCCCTATCTGGGGAGGTCTGTTGGGGGAGACCCAGTACTTC
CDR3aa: CASSPIWGGLLGETQYF

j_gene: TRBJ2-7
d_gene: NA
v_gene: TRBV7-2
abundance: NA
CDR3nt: TGTGCCAGCAGCTTCCCGGGGAGGAACGAGCAGTACTTC
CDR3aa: CASSFPGRNEQYF

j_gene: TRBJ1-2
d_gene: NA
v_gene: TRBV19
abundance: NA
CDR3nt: TGTGCCAGTAGTATGGCGCAGACTTATGGCTACACCTTC
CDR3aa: CASSMAQTYGYTF

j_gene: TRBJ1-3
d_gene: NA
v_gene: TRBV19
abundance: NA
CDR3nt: TGTGCCAGTAGTATAAGTACGAGCTCTGGAAACACCATATATTTT
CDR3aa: CASSISTSSGNTIYF

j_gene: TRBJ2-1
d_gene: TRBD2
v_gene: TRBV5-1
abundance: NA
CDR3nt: TGCGCCAGCAGCTTGGGACTAGCGGGAGGTGCGTACAATGAGCAGTTCTTC
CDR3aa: CASSLGLAGGAYNEQFF

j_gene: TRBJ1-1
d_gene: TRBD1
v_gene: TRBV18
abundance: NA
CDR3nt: TGTGCCAGCTCACCGCGGACAGGCCGAACCCCTGAAGCTTTCTTT
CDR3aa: CASSPRTGRTPEAFF

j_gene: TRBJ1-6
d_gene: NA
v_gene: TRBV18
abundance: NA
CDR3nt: TGTGCCAGCTCTCCTTCAGGGAGGAGTCCCTATAATTCACCCCTCCACTTT
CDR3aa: CASSPSGRSPYNSPLHF

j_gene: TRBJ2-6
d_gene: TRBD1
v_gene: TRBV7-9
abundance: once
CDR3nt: TGTGCCAGCAGTCGCGGACAGGGAGGTTTTGGGGCCAACGTCCTGACTTTC
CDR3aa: CASSRGQGGFGANVLTF

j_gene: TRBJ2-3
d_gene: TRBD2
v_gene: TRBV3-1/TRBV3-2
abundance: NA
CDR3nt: TGTGCCAGCAGCCAAAGCGGGACTAGCGGGAAGGTCACAGATACGCAGTATTTT
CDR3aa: CASSQSGTSGKVTDTQYF

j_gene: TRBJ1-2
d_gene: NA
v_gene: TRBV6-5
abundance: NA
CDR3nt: TGTGCCAGCAGTTACTCGCAGGCTCCCTATGGCTACACCTTC
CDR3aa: CASSYSQAPYGYTF

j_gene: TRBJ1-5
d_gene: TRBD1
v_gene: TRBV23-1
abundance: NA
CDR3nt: TGCGCCAGCAGTCAATCAGATGTTGAGAGTGGGGACAGGGGCCCAAAGTATAGCAATCAGCCCCAGCATTTT
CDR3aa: CASSQSDVESGDRGPKYSNQPQHF

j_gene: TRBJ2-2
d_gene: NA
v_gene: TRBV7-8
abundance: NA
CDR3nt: TGTGCCAGCAGCTTAGTCGGAGGGACAGCGAACACCGGGGAGCTGTTTTTT
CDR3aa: CASSLVGGTANTGELFF

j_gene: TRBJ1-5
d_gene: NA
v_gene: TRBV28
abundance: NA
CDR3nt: TGTGCCAGCAGTTTATCCGGCAATCAGCCCCAGCATTTT
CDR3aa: CASSLSGNQPQHF

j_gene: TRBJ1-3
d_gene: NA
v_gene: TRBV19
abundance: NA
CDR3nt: TGTGCCAGTAGTTCCGCACTTGGAAACACCATATATTTT
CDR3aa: CASSSALGNTIYF